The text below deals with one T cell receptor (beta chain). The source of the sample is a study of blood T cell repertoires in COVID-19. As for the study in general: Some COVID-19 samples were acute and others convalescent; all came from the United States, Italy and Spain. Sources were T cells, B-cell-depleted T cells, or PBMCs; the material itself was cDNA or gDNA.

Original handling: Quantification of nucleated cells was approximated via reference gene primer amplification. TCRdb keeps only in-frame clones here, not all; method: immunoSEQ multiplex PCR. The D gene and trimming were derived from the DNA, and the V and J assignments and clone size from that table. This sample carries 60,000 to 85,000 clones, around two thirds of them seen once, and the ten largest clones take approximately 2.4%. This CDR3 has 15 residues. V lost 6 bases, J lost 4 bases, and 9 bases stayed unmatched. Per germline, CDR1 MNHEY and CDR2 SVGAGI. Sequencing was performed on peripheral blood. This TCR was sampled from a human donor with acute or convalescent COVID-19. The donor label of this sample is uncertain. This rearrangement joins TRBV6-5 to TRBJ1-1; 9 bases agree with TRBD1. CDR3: CASSLDRGGGTEAFF. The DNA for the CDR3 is TGTGCCAGCAGCTTGGACAGGGGAGGAGGCACTGAAGCTTTCTTT.